Below, 15 T cell receptor beta chains from the same sample are listed, as sequenced in a study of cytomegalovirus exposure and HLA in healthy donors. PCR primers comprised 60 Vbeta and 13 Jbeta primers. Generated by immunoSEQ multiplex PCR, the TCRdb table keeps only in-frame clones and is missing some. The sample includes roughly 150,000 clones, around 73% of them seen just once. Material: PBMCs. The receptor set was obtained from a woman in her late teens or twenties in good health and CMV-seropositive.

The V call is TRBV14, the J call TRBJ2-5, with a possible D match to TRBD2 (6 bases). TRBJ2-7 explains the end of the DNA better; the J call may be wrong. The CDR3 contains 14 residues. Looked up from germline, CDR1 is SGHDN and CDR2 is FVKESK. The CDR3 loop reads CASSQRRGIYEQYF. CDR3 coding DNA: TGTGCCAGCAGCCAGCGGAGGGGAATCTACGAGCAGTACTTC.

The rearrangement links TRBV9 to TRBJ2-1; TRBD2 matches 11 bases. The CDR3 contains 15 residues. Germline V gives CDR1 SGDLS, CDR2 YYNGEE. V dropped 3 bases and J dropped 8; count of bases not matched to a gene: 7. This CDR3 is CASSATSGVVYEQFF. In DNA, the CDR3 is TGTGCCAGCAGCGCGACTAGCGGGGTGGTTTATGAGCAGTTCTTC.

This rearrangement joins TRBV27 to TRBJ1-1; no clear D gene. Germline V gene sequence: CDR1 MNHEY, CDR2 SMNVEV (reference sequence). Trimming took 7 bases from V and 7 from J, leaving 19 bases between them. The CDR3 is made up of 14 amino acids. The CDR3 DNA is TGTGCCAGCACCCTGGTAGGAGGCGCGGGTGAAGCTTTCTTT. Protein sequence: CASTLVGGAGEAFF.

The chain recombines TRBV7-2 with TRBJ1-6; D is unclear. CDR1 is SGHTA and CDR2 is FQGNSA in the germline V gene. V lost 3 bases, J lost 7 bases, and 4 bases lay in between. The CDR3 totals 12 residues. This CDR3 is CASSFVNSPLHF. The DNA of the CDR3 is TGTGCCAGCAGCTTCGTGAATTCACCCCTCCACTTT.

The chain has TRBV11-2 and TRBJ2-2; 9 positions agree with TRBD2. The CDR3 totals 16 residues. Germline-derived CDR1 and CDR2 are SGHAT and FQNNGV. The V segment lost 1 base and the J segment 9 bases; nucleotides outside the gene matches: 9. Here the CDR3 reads CASSLGSGGILRELFF. As DNA, the CDR3 is TGTGCCAGCAGCTTAGGGAGCGGGGGGATATTAAGGGAGCTGTTTTTT.

The chain uses TRBV11-1 and TRBJ2-7; D ambiguous. CDR3 length: 15 residues. With 6 bases removed from V and 0 bases from J, the gap between germline ends came to 15 bases. Germline assignment: CDR1 SGHAT and CDR2 FQDESV (reference sequence). CDR3 amino acids: CASSKSRLSSYEQYF. The CDR3 coding sequence is TGTGCCAGCAGTAAAAGTCGTCTGAGCTCCTACGAGCAGTACTTC.

The count of this clone is one. The rearrangement uses TRBV6-1 and TRBJ2-5; a weak D match, TRBD2 (6 bases). V shed 5 bases and J shed 5 bases, with 15 bases lying between them. The CDR3 covers 14 residues. Germline V gives CDR1 MNHNS, CDR2 SASEGT. CDR3 in DNA: TGTGCCAGCAGTTTACGGGGGATAGGGGAGACCCAGTACTTC. Residues: CASSLRGIGETQYF.

The sample holds a few counts of this clone. The chain joins TRBV19 to TRBJ2-1; D gene unclear. Between the trimmed V and J ends, which lost 5 bases and 8 bases, there was a span of 13 bases. The CDR3 totals 13 residues. Germline CDR1 LNHDA, CDR2 SQIVND (reference sequence). The CDR3 coding sequence is TGTGCCAGTAGTCCTAATCTTGGAGATGAGCAGTTCTTC. The encoded protein is CASSPNLGDEQFF.

The chain couples TRBV6-5 to TRBJ2-4; TRBD1 aligns across 7 bases. Per germline, CDR1 MNHEY and CDR2 SVGAGI. The length of the CDR3 is 14 residues. V was clipped by 4 bases and J by 9 bases; unmatched bases: 9. CDR3 sequence (DNA): TGTGCCAGCAGTTCCCCCAGGGGGTTTGGCATTCAGTACTTC. Translation gives CASSSPRGFGIQYF.

The rearrangement links TRBV10-3 to TRBJ2-2, with 9 nucleotides matching TRBD1. J lost 2 bases, V lost 6 bases, and 4 bases had no gene match. This CDR3 is 15 amino acids long. CDR1 and CDR2 (germline): ENHRY, SYGVKD. The CDR3 sequence: CAISPGQGNTGELFF. The DNA for the CDR3 is TGTGCCATCAGCCCGGGACAGGGCAACACCGGGGAGCTGTTTTTT.

The chain is built from TRBV12-5 and TRBJ2-3; D is possibly TRBD2 (5 bases). Trimming cost V 2 bases and J 1 base, with 7 bases left between them. The length of the CDR3 is 14 residues. The V gene's germline CDR1 is LGHNT and CDR2 FRNRAP. CDR3 DNA: TGTGCTAGTGGTTTGCGTAGCGGCACAGATACGCAGTATTTT. Protein: CASGLRSGTDTQYF.

This sequence joins TRBV11-2 and TRBJ2-5; TRBD2 matches at 10 bases. Germline assignment: CDR1 SGHAT and CDR2 FQNNGV. The CDR3 runs to 15 residues. V was pared by 4 bases and J by 5 bases, with 7 bases of the junction left unmatched. Here the CDR3 reads CASSSSGGARETQYF. In DNA, the CDR3 is TGTGCCAGCAGCTCGAGCGGGGGGGCCCGGGAGACCCAGTACTTC.

The chain links TRBV6-1 to TRBJ1-6; 8 nucleotides agree with TRBD1. The CDR3 has 14 residues. Unmatched junction bases numbered 10, after V lost 5 bases and J lost 13 bases. Looked up from germline, CDR1 is MNHNS and CDR2 is SASEGT. The CDR3 reads CASSQDRDLIPLHF. The CDR3, as DNA: TGTGCCAGCAGTCAGGACAGGGATTTAATTCCCCTCCACTTT.

This clone showed up just once. The V gene is TRBV5-1, the J gene TRBJ2-7; D is undetermined. The CDR3 is 12 residues long. The V end was cut by 6 bases, the J end by 0 bases, with 7 bases between. Germline V gene sequence: CDR1 SGHRS, CDR2 YFSETQ. CDR3 protein: CASTSPSYEQYF. CDR3 nucleotides: TGCGCCAGCACGTCCCCCTCCTACGAGCAGTACTTC. Based on the CDR3 plus reference TRBV5-1 and TRBJ2-7, the full variable domain is KAGVTQTPRYLIKTRGQQVTLSCSPISGHRSVSWYQQTPGQGLQFLFEYFSETQRNKGNFPGRFSGRQFSNSRSEMNVSTLELGDSALYLCASTSPSYEQYFGPGTRLTVT.

This rearrangement joins TRBV7-9 to TRBJ1-1; D unclear. This CDR3 contains 13 residues. The ends were cut back, 2 bases at V and 6 bases at J, with 10 bases in the middle. Germline CDR1 reads SEHNR; CDR2 reads FQNEAQ (reference sequence). As DNA, the CDR3 is TGTGCCAGCAGCTTACTGGGAGAACCTGAAGCTTTCTTT. It translates to CASSLLGEPEAFF.